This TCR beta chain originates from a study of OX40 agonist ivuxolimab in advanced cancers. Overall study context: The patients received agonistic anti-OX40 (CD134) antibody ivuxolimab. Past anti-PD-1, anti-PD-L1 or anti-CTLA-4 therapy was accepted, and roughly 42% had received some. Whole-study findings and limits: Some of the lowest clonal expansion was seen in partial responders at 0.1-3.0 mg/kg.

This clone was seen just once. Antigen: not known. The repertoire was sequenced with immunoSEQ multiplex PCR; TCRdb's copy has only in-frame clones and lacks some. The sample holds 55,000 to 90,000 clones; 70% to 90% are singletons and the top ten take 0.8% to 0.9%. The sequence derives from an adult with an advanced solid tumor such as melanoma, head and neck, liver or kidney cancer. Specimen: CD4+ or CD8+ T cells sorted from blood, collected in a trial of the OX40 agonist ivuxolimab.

CDR3 nucleotides: TGTGCCAGCAGTAGCACCGGGACAGCGAACACTGAAGCTTTCTTT. This sequence encodes CASSSTGTANTEAFF. This sequence joins TRBV28 and TRBJ1-1; 7 bases are shared with TRBD1. From germline, CDR1 is MDHEN and CDR2 SYDVKM. Trimming cost V 5 bases and J 1 base; bases outside gene matches: 7. CDR3 length equals 15 residues.